This TCR beta chain emerged from a study of CD8 T cells in ankylosing spondylitis. Points from the study as a whole: A motif of fewer than ten highly homologous TCR beta variants was seen as apparently characteristic of ankylosing spondylitis blood.

A word on this clonotype: Its matching antigen is unknown. Since a much larger clone is just one base distant, this may be a read error.

Germline CDR1 and CDR2: ENHRY and SYGVKD. The CDR3 runs to 14 residues. TCRdb analysed the 5' RACE reads with MiXCR anew, one entry per CDR3 protein. The sample has about 510,000 distinct CDR3 sequences, about 5% seen once; the top ten hold roughly 3.2%. The rearrangement joins TRBV10-3 to TRBJ1-5; D gene uncertain. Sequencing was carried out using blood, either unsorted or a sorted T cell fraction (not recorded which). This TCR was recovered from a male donor with ankylosing spondylitis. Here the CDR3 DNA reads TGTGCCATCAGTGAGTCGGCTGCAAATCAGCCCCAGCCTTTT. The encoded protein is CAISESAANQPQPF.